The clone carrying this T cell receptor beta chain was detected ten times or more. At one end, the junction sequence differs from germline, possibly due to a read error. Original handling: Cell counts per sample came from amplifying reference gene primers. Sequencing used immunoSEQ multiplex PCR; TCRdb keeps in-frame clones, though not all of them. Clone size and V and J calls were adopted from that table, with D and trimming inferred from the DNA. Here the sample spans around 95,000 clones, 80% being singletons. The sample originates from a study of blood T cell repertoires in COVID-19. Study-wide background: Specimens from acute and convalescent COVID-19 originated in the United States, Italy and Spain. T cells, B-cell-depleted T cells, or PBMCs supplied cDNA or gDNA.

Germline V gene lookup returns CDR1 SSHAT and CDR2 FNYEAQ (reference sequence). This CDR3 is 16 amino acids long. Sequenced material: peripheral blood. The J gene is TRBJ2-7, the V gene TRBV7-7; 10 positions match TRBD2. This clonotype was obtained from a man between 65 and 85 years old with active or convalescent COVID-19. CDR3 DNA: TGTGCTAGCAGTTACACCCCTAGCGGGAGTTCCCACGAGCAGTACTTC. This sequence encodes CASSYTPSGSSHEQYF.